In its sample, the clone carrying this TCR beta chain was seen many times. The CDR3 runs to 16 residues. V lost 1 base to trimming and J lost 8 bases, with 18 bases between them. The germline V gene encodes CDR1 SNHLY and CDR2 FYNNEI. The sample's time point: persistent/refractory GD, antithyroid drugs over 5 years with positive TRAb. Construction of the TCR library relied on RNA isolated from PBMCs. This sample stems from a study of regulatory T cells in long-lasting Graves disease. To make TCR beta libraries, researchers used iRepertoire HTBI primers and Arm-PCR of CDR3 regions. TCRdb reprocessed the multiplex PCR reads via MiXCR and lists one record per CDR3 protein. The sample gives almost 350,000 distinct CDR3 sequences, 15% to 20% of which show up once; just under 30% is in the top ten.

This chain uses TRBV2 with TRBJ2-4; D unresolved. This sequence originates from a female donor with Graves disease. The input for sequencing was peripheral blood mononuclear cells (PBMCs), taken when the disease was refractory, from a patient treated with antithyroid drugs. The chain's CDR3 is CASSEGITRVGDIQYF. CDR3 DNA sequence: TGTGCCAGCAGTGAAGGAATCACACGGGTTGGAGACATTCAGTACTTC.